The 20 T cell receptor beta chains listed next were all sequenced from one sample in a study of blood T cell repertoires in COVID-19. The method was immunoSEQ multiplex PCR; TCRdb's version includes in-frame clones alone and lacks a portion of them. The table lists approximately 93,000 clones, roughly 85% of them singletons, with 25% to 30% in the top ten. The specimen was peripheral blood. Every receptor here comes from a middle-aged man with active or convalescent COVID-19.

The V and J genes are TRBV6-2 or TRBV6-3 and TRBJ2-1, with 14 bases identical to TRBD2. CDR3 size: 17 residues. V lost 6 bases to trimming and J lost 9 bases; unmatched junction nucleotides: 13. Germline V gene sequence: CDR1 MNHEY, CDR2 SVGEGT. CDR3 loop: CASSSYGTSGGTAEQFF. Here the CDR3 DNA reads TGTGCCAGCAGCTCATACGGGACTAGCGGGGGAACTGCTGAGCAGTTCTTC.

With regard to this clone: Other DNA sequences in this sample translate to the same CDR3. The J gene is TRBJ2-1, the V gene TRBV19; maybe TRBD1 (5 bases). Looked up from germline, CDR1 is LNHDA and CDR2 is SQIVND (reference sequence). There are 15 residues in the CDR3. Trimming removed 3 bases from V and 1 base from J, with 10 bases in between. In nucleotides, the CDR3 is TGTGCCAGTAGTATTGGGCAGGGATCCTACAATGAGCAGTTCTTC. This codes for CASSIGQGSYNEQFF.

The rearrangement uses TRBV6-2 or TRBV6-3 and TRBJ2-7, with a weak D call TRBD1 (6 bases). The CDR3 has 16 residues. CDR1 is MNHEY, CDR2 SVGEGT, per germline. Between the trimmed V and J ends, which lost 0 bases and 2 bases, there was a span of 14 bases. The CDR3 DNA sequence: TGTGCCAGCAGTTACTCGGTAGGCAGGGGAACCTACGAGCAGTACTTC. Translated: CASSYSVGRGTYEQYF.

This chain uses TRBV2 with TRBJ2-7, with 10 bases that match TRBD2. Trimming at V came to 7 bases and at J to 4 bases, leaving 10 bases not matched to a gene. The length of the CDR3 is 15 residues. Looked up from germline, CDR1 is SNHLY and CDR2 is FYNNEI. The CDR3 sequence: CASKGLAGVRYEQYF. The CDR3 DNA follows: TGTGCCAGCAAAGGGCTAGCGGGAGTCCGTTACGAGCAGTACTTC.

The V call is TRBV11-2, the J call TRBJ1-1; no reliable D call. Looked up from germline, CDR1 is SGHAT and CDR2 is FQNNGV. V was clipped by 2 bases and J by 0 bases, with 10 bases between them. The CDR3 totals 15 residues. CDR3 DNA: TGTGCCAGCAGCTTATCAGGATTCATGAACACTGAAGCTTTCTTT. Amino acid sequence: CASSLSGFMNTEAFF.

The chain links TRBV23-1 to TRBJ2-5; TRBD2 matches 14 bases. TRBV23-1 is an ORF, and what it does is uncertain. The CDR3 is 18 residues long. The V and J ends lost 0 bases and 5 bases, in that order; junction bases with no gene match: 8. Written as DNA, the CDR3 is TGCGCCAGCAGTCAATCCAAACCCGGGACTAGCGGGGGCGAGACCCAGTACTTC. It encodes CASSQSKPGTSGGETQYF.

V is TRBV19 and J is TRBJ1-4; no reliable D call. V was trimmed by 7 bases and J by 1 base, leaving 13 bases between them. Looked up from germline, CDR1 is LNHDA and CDR2 is SQIVND (reference sequence). The CDR3 is made up of 15 amino acids. The CDR3 reads CASTTSGVTNEKLFF. CDR3 sequence (DNA): TGTGCCAGTACCACATCCGGGGTAACTAATGAAAAACTGTTTTTT.

The rearrangement uses TRBV6-6 and TRBJ2-5; 7 bases match TRBD2. Trimming removed 0 bases from V and 4 bases from J; junction bases left unmatched: 5. The germline CDR1 and CDR2 sequences are MNHNY and SVGAGI (reference sequence). CDR3 length equals 15 residues. The chain's CDR3 is CASSYSSQRGETQYF. CDR3 nucleotides: TGTGCCAGCAGTTACTCTTCCCAGCGGGGAGAGACCCAGTACTTC.

V and J are TRBV29-1 and TRBJ2-7, with D possibly TRBD2 on 5 matching bases. CDR1 and CDR2 from the germline V gene are SQVTM and ANQGSEA. This CDR3 contains 12 residues. V dropped 4 bases and J dropped 6 bases, with 13 bases sitting between them. DNA for the CDR3: TGCAGCGTTGGGAGGACTTACTCCGAGCAGTACTTC. It yields the protein CSVGRTYSEQYF.

The gene calls are TRBV28 and TRBJ1-4, with 7 nucleotides matching TRBD1. The trim removed 5 bases at V and 8 bases at J, leaving 11 bases unmatched. Looked up from germline, CDR1 is MDHEN and CDR2 is SYDVKM. The CDR3 runs to 15 residues. CDR3 protein: CASSLQGEVGEKLFF. CDR3 nucleotide sequence: TGTGCCAGCAGTCTTCAGGGGGAAGTGGGCGAAAAACTGTTTTTT.

In this sample, this clone turned up once. CDR3 in amino acids: CASSVDGPDSGNQPQHF. CDR3 coding DNA: TGTGCCAGCAGTGTGGATGGTCCCGACAGTGGAAATCAGCCCCAGCATTTT. The chain joins TRBV25-1 to TRBJ1-5, with D possibly TRBD1 on 5 matching bases. This CDR3 is 17 amino acids long. CDR1 and CDR2 from the germline V gene are MGHDK and SYGVNS. V dropped 4 bases and J dropped 4 bases, with 20 bases sitting between them.

This clone was seen just once. V is TRBV5-1 and J is TRBJ2-2; 13 positions agree with TRBD2. The CDR3 has 16 residues. From germline, CDR1 is SGHRS and CDR2 YFSETQ. Germline trimming cut 4 bases from V and 7 bases from J; bases unmatched to any gene: 7. The CDR3 DNA follows: TGCGCCAGCAGCGCCGGGACTAGCGGGAATGACGGGGAGCTGTTTTTT. Protein product: CASSAGTSGNDGELFF. Full variable domain (remainder filled in from reference TRBV5-1 and TRBJ2-2): KAGVTQTPRYLIKTRGQQVTLSCSPISGHRSVSWYQQTPGQGLQFLFEYFSETQRNKGNFPGRFSGRQFSNSRSEMNVSTLELGDSALYLCASSAGTSGNDGELFFGEGSRLTVL.

This clone has just a few counts. The V and J genes are TRBV18 and TRBJ2-1; no reliable D call. Germline assignment: CDR1 KGHSH and CDR2 LQKENI. V was pared by 3 bases and J by 5 bases, with 8 bases between. The CDR3 is made up of 13 amino acids. The CDR3 DNA sequence: TGTGCCAGCTCACCCGTCCGGGACAATGAGCAGTTCTTC. It encodes CASSPVRDNEQFF.

This rearrangement joins TRBV5-4 to TRBJ2-2; TRBD2 might be the D (6 bases). The CDR3 spans 15 residues. The germline V gene encodes CDR1 SGHNT and CDR2 YYREEE (reference sequence). The germline V and J ends were trimmed by 0 bases and 4 bases, with 10 bases remaining between them. CDR3 sequence reads: CASSLAGGSTGELFF. The CDR3 coding sequence is TGTGCCAGCAGCTTGGCTGGGGGGAGCACCGGGGAGCTGTTTTTT. The complete variable domain, with remaining parts taken from reference TRBV5-4 and TRBJ2-2, reads ETGVTQSPTHLIKTRGQQVTLRCSSQSGHNTVSWYQQALGQGPQFIFQYYREEENGRGNFPPRFSGLQFPNYSSELNVNALELDDSALYLCASSLAGGSTGELFFGEGSRLTVL.

The chain joins TRBV29-1 to TRBJ2-2; maybe TRBD2 (7 bases). The CDR3 totals 14 residues. Germline V gene data show CDR1 as SQVTM and CDR2 as ANQGSEA. V was pared by 1 base and J by 5 bases, with 11 bases between. The CDR3 coding sequence is TGCAGCGTTGAAGGCGGGGGCAGAACCGGGGAGCTGTTTTTT. Its protein is CSVEGGGRTGELFF.

The V and J genes are TRBV25-1 and TRBJ1-4; D unresolved. Looked up from germline, CDR1 is MGHDK and CDR2 is SYGVNS. This CDR3 spans 14 amino acids. V lost 3 bases to trimming and J lost 10 bases, with 15 bases between them. The CDR3 DNA reads TGTGCCAGCAGTGATTCCCGCGGAGGGCGAAAACTGTTTTTT. It is translated as CASSDSRGGRKLFF.

This clone was counted only a few times. This chain joins TRBV10-2 and TRBJ1-1; 11 bases are shared with TRBD1. V lost 3 bases, J lost 1 base, and 7 bases stayed unmatched. Germline V gene sequence: CDR1 WSHSY, CDR2 SAAADI. The length of the CDR3 is 17 residues. CDR3 nucleotide sequence: TGCGCCAGCAGTGAAAGGACAGGGGGCGTGAAGAACACTGAAGCTTTCTTT. It translates to CASSERTGGVKNTEAFF.

The V gene is TRBV5-1, the J gene TRBJ1-3, with TRBD1 as a possible D gene (6 bases). Germline V lookup: CDR1 SGHRS, CDR2 YFSETQ. This CDR3 is built from 16 residues. Deletions cut 0 bases from V and 3 bases from J, with 13 bases between. CDR3 sequence (DNA): TGCGCCAGCAGCTTGGCCTTGGGGGCTCTTGGAAACACCATATATTTT. Its protein is CASSLALGALGNTIYF. Combining the CDR3 with reference TRBV5-1 and TRBJ1-3 gives the whole variable domain KAGVTQTPRYLIKTRGQQVTLSCSPISGHRSVSWYQQTPGQGLQFLFEYFSETQRNKGNFPGRFSGRQFSNSRSEMNVSTLELGDSALYLCASSLALGALGNTIYFGEGSWLTVV.

V and J are TRBV7-9 and TRBJ2-7; TRBD1 matches 8 bases. The junction had 5 bases not matched to a gene; V was cut back by 3 bases and J by 4 bases. This CDR3 region has 14 residues. In germline, CDR1 is SEHNR, CDR2 FQNEAQ (reference sequence). This CDR3 is CASSFDRGPYEQYF. DNA for the CDR3: TGTGCCAGCAGCTTCGACAGGGGTCCATACGAGCAGTACTTC.

This clone was seen once. The rearrangement links TRBV4-1 to TRBJ1-2, with TRBD1 matching over 8 bases. Unmatched junction bases numbered 7, after V lost 0 bases and J lost 4 bases. CDR3 length equals 16 residues. Germline V gene lookup returns CDR1 MGHRA and CDR2 YSYEKL. CDR3 bases: TGCGCCAGCAGCCAAGAAGGCGACAGGGGACGCTATGGCTACACCTTC. Its translation: CASSQEGDRGRYGYTF.